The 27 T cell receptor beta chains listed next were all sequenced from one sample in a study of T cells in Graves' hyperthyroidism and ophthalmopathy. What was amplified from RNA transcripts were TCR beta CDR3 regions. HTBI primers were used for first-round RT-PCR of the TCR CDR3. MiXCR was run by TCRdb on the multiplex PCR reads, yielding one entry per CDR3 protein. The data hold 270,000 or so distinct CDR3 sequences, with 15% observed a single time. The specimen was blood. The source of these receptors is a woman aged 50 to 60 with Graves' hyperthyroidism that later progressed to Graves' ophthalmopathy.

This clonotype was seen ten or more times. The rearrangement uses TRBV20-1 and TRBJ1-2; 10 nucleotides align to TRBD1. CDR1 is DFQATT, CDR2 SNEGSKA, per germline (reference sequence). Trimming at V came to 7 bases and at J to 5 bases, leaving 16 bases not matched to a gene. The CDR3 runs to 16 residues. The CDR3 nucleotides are TGCAGTGTTGAGAGAGGGGCCGGGACAGGGGATTATGGCTACACCTTC. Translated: CSVERGAGTGDYGYTF.

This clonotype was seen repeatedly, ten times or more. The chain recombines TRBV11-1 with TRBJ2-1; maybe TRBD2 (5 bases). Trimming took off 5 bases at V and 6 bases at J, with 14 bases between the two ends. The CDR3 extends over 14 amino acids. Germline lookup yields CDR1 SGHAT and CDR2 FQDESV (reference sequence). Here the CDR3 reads CASSPGSLVNEQFF. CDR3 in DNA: TGTGCCAGCAGCCCCGGTTCACTAGTCAATGAGCAGTTCTTC.

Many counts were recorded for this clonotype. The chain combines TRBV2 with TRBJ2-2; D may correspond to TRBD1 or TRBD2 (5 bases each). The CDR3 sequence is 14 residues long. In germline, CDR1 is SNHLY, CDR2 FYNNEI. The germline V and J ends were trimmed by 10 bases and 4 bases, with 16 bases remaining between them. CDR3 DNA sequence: TGTGCCACTAGAAGCGGACATGGCACCGGGGAGCTGTTTTTT. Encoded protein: CATRSGHGTGELFF.

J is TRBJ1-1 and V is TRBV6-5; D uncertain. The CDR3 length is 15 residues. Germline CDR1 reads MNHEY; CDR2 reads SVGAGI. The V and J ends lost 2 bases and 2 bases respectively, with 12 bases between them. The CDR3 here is CASSYGGRINTEAFF. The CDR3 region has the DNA TGTGCCAGCAGTTACGGAGGTAGAATTAACACTGAAGCTTTCTTT.

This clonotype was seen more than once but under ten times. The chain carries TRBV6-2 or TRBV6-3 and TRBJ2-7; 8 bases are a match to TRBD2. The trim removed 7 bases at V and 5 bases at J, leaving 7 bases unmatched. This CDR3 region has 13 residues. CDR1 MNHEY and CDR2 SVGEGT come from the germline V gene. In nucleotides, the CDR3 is TGTGCCAGCACATTGCAGCGGGAGAACGAGCAGTACTTC. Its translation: CASTLQRENEQYF.

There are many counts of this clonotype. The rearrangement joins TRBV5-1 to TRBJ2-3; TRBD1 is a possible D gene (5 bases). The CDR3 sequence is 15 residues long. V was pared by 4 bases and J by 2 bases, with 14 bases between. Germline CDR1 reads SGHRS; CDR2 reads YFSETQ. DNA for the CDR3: TGCGCCAGCAGCCCCTCTGGGGCTGTCACAGATACGCAGTATTTT. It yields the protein CASSPSGAVTDTQYF. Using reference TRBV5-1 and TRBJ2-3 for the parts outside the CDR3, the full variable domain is KAGVTQTPRYLIKTRGQQVTLSCSPISGHRSVSWYQQTPGQGLQFLFEYFSETQRNKGNFPGRFSGRQFSNSRSEMNVSTLELGDSALYLCASSPSGAVTDTQYFGPGTRLTVL.

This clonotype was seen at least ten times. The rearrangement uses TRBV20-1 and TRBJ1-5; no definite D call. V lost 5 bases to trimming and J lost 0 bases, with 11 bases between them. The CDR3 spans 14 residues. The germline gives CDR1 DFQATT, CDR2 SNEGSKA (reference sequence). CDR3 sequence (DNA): TGCAGTGCTGGCGACCAGAGTAGCAATCAGCCCCAGCATTTT. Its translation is CSAGDQSSNQPQHF.

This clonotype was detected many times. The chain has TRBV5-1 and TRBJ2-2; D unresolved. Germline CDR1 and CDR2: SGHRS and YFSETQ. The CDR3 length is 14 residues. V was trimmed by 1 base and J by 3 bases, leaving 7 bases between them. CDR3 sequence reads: CASSLTSDTGELFF. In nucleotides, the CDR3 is TGCGCCAGCAGCTTGACATCGGACACCGGGGAGCTGTTTTTT.

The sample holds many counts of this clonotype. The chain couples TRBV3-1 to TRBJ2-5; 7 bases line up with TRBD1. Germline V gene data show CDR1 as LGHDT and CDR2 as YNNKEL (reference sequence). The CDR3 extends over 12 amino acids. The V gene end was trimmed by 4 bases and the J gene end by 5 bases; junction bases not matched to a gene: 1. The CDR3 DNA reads TGTGCCAGCAGCCGACAGGGTGAGACCCAGTACTTC. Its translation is CASSRQGETQYF.

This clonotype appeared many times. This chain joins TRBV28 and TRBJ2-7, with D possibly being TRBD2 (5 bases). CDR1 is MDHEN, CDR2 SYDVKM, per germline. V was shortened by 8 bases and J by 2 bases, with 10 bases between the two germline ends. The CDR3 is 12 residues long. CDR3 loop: CASGSGPYEQYF. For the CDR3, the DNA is TGTGCCAGCGGGAGTGGGCCCTACGAGCAGTACTTC.

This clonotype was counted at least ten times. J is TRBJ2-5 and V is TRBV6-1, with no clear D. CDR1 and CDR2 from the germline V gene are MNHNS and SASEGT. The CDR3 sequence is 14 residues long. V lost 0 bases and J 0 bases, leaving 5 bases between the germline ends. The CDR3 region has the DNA TGTGCCAGCAGTGAAGCACCGTACCAAGAGACCCAGTACTTC. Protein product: CASSEAPYQETQYF.

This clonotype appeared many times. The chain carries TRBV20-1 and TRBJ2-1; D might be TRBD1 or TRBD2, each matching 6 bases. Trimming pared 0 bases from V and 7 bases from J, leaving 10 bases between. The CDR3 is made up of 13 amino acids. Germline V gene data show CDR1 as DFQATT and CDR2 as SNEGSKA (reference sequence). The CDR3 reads CSARDRRGNEQFF. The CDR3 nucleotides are TGCAGTGCTAGAGATAGGAGGGGGAATGAGCAGTTCTTC.

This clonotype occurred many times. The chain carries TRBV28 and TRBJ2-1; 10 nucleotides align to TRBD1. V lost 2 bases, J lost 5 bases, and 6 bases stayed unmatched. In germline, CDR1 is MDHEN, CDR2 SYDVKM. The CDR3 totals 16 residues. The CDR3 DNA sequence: TGTGCCAGCAGTTTACTCGGGACAGGGGCCAACAATGAGCAGTTCTTC. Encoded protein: CASSLLGTGANNEQFF.

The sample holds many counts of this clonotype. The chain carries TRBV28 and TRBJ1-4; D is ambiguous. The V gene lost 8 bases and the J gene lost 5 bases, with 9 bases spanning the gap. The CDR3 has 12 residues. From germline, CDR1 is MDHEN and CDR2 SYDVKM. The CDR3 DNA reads TGTGCCAGCCTTGGCTTAAATGAAAAACTGTTTTTT. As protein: CASLGLNEKLFF.

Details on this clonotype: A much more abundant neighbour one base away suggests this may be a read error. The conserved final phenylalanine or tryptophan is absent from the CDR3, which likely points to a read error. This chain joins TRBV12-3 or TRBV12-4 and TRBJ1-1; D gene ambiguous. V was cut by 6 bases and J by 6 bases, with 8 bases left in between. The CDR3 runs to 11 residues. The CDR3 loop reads CASRSRAEAFL. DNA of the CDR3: TGTGCCAGCAGATCACGGGCTGAAGCTTTCCTT.

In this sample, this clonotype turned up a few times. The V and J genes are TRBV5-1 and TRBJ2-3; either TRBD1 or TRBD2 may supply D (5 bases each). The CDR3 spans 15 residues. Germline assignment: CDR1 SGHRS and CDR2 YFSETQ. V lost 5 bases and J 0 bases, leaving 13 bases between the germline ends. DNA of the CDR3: TGCGCCAGCAGGGTTTTCTGGGGGAGCACAGATACGCAGTATTTT. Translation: CASRVFWGSTDTQYF.

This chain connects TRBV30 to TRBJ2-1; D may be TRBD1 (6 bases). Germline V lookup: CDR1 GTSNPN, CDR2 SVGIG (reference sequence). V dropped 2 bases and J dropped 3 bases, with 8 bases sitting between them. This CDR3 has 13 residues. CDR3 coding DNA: TGTGCCTGGAGTCGGGACATCTACAATGAGCAGTTCTTC. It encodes CAWSRDIYNEQFF.

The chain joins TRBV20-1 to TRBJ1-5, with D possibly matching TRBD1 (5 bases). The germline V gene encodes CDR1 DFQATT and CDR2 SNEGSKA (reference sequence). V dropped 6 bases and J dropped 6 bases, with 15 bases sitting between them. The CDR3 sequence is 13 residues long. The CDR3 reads CSASPGLGQPQHF. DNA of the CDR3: TGCAGTGCAAGCCCAGGGTTGGGTCAGCCCCAGCATTTT.

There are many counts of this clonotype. This CDR3 is CATTGRPSYNEQFF. In nucleotides, the CDR3 is TGTGCCACCACCGGGAGGCCCTCCTACAATGAGCAGTTCTTC. The chain is built from TRBV24-1 and TRBJ2-1, with TRBD2 identical over 7 bases. The CDR3 covers 14 residues. Germline CDR1 and CDR2: KGHDR and SFDVKD. After removal of 8 bases from V and 0 bases from J, the junction contained 3 bases not matched to a gene.

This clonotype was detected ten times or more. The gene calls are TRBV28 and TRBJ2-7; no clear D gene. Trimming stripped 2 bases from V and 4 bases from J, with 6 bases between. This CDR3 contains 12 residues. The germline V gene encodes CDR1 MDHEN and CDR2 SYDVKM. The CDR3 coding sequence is TGTGCCAGCAGTTTAGGTCAATACGAGCAGTACTTC. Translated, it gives CASSLGQYEQYF.

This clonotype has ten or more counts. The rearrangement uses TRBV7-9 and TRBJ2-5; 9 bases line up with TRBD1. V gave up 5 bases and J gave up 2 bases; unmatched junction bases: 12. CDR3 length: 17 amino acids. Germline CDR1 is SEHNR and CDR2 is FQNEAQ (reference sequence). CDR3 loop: CASSVYSGTGMQETQYF. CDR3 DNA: TGTGCCAGCAGCGTCTATTCCGGGACAGGGATGCAAGAGACCCAGTACTTC.

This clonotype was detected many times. In DNA, the CDR3 is TGTGCCAGCAGTGAACTAGCGGGAGGGCCCGGGGAGCTGTTTTTT. Protein sequence: CASSELAGGPGELFF. This chain links TRBV6-1 with TRBJ2-2; 12 bases are a match to TRBD2. Per the germline V gene, CDR1 is MNHNS and CDR2 is SASEGT. The CDR3 covers 15 residues. V dropped 2 bases and J dropped 6; count of bases not matched to a gene: 1.

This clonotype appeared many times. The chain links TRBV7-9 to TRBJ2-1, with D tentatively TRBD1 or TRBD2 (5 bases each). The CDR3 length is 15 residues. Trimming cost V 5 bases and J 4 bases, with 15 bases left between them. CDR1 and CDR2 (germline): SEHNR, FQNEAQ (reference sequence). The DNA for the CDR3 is TGTGCCAGCAGCCCGGGGCCCACGCCTTACAATGAGCAGTTCTTC. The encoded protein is CASSPGPTPYNEQFF.

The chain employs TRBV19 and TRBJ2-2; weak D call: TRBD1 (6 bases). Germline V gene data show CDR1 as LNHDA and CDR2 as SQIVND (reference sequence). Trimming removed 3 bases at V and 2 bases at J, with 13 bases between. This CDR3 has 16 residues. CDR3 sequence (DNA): TGTGCCAGTAGTATCCATGGGGACACAAACACCGGGGAGCTGTTTTTT. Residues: CASSIHGDTNTGELFF.

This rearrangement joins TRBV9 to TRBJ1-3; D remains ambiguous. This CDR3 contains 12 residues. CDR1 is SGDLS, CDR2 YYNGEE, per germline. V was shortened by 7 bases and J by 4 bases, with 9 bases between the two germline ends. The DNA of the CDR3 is TGTGCCAGCGGGCAGAGGGGAAACACCATATATTTT. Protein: CASGQRGNTIYF.

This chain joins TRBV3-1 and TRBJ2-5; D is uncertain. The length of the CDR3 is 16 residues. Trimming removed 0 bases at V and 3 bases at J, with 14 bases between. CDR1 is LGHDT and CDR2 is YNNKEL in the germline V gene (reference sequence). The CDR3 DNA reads TGTGCCAGCAGCCAAGAAATCGCGGAGATAAAAGAGACCCAGTACTTC. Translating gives CASSQEIAEIKETQYF.

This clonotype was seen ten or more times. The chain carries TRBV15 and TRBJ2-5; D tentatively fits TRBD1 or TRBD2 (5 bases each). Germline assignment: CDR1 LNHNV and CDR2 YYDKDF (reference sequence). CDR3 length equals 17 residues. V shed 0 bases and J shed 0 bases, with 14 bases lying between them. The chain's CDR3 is CATSRDLRGVYQETQYF. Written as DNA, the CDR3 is TGTGCCACCAGCAGAGATCTAAGAGGGGTGTACCAAGAGACCCAGTACTTC.